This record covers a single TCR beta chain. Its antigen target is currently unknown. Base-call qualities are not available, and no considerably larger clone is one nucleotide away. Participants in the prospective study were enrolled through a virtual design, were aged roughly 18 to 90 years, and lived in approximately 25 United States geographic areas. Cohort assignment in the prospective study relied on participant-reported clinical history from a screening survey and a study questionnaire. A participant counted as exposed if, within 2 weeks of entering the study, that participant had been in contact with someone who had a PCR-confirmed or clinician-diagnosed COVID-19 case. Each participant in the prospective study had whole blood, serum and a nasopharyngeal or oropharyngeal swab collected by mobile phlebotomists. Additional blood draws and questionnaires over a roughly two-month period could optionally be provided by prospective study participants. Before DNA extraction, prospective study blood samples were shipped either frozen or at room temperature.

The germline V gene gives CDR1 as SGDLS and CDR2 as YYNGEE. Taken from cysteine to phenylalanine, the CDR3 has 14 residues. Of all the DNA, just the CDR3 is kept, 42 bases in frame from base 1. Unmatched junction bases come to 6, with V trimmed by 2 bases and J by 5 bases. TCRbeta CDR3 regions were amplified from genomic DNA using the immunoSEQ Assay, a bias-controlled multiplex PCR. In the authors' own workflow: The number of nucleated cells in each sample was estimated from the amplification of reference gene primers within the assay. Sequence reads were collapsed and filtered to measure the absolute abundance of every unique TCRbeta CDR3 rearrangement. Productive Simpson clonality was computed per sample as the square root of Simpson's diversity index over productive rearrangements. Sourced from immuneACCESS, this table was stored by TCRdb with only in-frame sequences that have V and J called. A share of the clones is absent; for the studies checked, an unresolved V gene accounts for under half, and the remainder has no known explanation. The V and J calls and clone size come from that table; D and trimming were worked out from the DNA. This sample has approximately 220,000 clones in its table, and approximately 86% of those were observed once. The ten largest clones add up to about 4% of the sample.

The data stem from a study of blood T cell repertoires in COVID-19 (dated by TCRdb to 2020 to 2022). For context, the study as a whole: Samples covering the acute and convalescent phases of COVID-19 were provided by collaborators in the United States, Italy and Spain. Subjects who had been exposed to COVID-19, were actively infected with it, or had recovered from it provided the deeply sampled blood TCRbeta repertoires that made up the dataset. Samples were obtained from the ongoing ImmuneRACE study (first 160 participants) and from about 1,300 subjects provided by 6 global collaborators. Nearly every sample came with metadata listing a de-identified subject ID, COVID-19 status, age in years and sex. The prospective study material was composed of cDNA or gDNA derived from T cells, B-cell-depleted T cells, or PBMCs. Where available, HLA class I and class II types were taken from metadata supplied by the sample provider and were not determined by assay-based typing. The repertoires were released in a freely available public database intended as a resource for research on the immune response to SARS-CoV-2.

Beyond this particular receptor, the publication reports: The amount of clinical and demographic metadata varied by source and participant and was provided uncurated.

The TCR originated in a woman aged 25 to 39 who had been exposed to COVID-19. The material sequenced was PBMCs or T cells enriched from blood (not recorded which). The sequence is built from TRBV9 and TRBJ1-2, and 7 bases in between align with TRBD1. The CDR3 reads CASSVTGMDYGYTF. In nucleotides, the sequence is TGTGCCAGCAGCGTGACAGGGATGGATTATGGCTACACCTTC.